This T cell receptor beta chain comes out of a study of blood T cell repertoires in COVID-19. Turning to the study itself: The study drew acute and convalescent COVID-19 samples from the United States, Italy and Spain. From T cells, B-cell-depleted T cells, or PBMCs came the material, which was cDNA or gDNA.

Germline CDR1 SGHRS, CDR2 YFSETQ. V was trimmed by 6 bases and J by 8 bases, leaving 27 bases between them. The CDR3 contains 17 residues. As processed by the authors: Estimation of nucleated cell counts relied on the amplification of reference gene primers. Here immunoSEQ multiplex PCR was the method, and the copy in TCRdb shows in-frame clones only, minus some. That table furnishes V, J and clone size, whereas the DNA furnished D and trimming. The table lists about 220,000 clones, less than 90% of them singletons. Two negative PCRs, clearance, or symptom resolution had been documented for recovered Cohort 3 donors.

This chain connects TRBV5-1 to TRBJ2-4; TRBD2 is a possible D gene (5 bases). The specimen was PBMCs or T cells enriched from blood (not recorded which). This TCR was sampled from a woman aged 30 to 39 who had recovered from COVID-19. The CDR3 sequence: CASTPGSASFPNDIQYF. DNA for the CDR3: TGCGCCAGCACCCCGGGGTCCGCCTCATTCCCTAACGACATTCAGTACTTC.